This note documents a single T cell receptor beta chain sequence. Its antigen is as yet unknown. Clones were sequenced by immunoSEQ multiplex PCR, and TCRdb holds only the in-frame ones, with some missing. The table has just under 40,000 clones, around 89% seen once. From germline, CDR1 is GTSNPN and CDR2 SVGIG (reference sequence). Trimming cost V 0 bases and J 2 bases, with 7 bases left between them. The CDR3 is 13 residues long. This sample stems from a study of PD-L1 blockade in urothelial cancer. About the study: Per blood sample, T cells had a median of about 150,000. Study-wide results and caveats: When measured at 3 weeks, tumor-associated blood clones expanded more in durable-benefit patients.

V usage is TRBV30 and J usage is TRBJ1-2; the D is unclear. The sequencing used PBMCs, collected around atezolizumab (anti-PD-L1) treatment. The source of this sequence is a man in his sixties with urothelial cancer. Here the CDR3 DNA reads TGTGCCTGGAGTGTTATGAGCAACTATGGCTACACCTTC. Translation: CAWSVMSNYGYTF.